This T cell receptor (beta chain) came from a study of T cells in Graves' hyperthyroidism and ophthalmopathy. Whole-study context: The initial diagnosis was the point when peripheral blood was collected, ahead of any treatment.

The CDR3 extends over 12 amino acids. V was trimmed by 3 bases and J by 6 bases, leaving 6 bases between them. Germline CDR1 DFQATT, CDR2 SNEGSKA (reference sequence). Amplified regions were TCR beta CDR3 sequences from RNA transcripts. A first-round RT-PCR of the TCR CDR3 used the HTBI primer set. TCRdb fed the multiplex PCR reads into MiXCR, producing one record per CDR3 protein. The sample comprises about 500,000 distinct CDR3 sequences, 16% of which are singletons, and approximately 18% rests with the top ten. Each diagnosis drew on symptoms, thyroxine, TRAb, thyroid ultrasound and orbital computed tomography findings. Findings of the study overall: Progression to ophthalmopathy was predicted a median of 6.5 months early.

To note about this clonotype: As yet, its antigen is unknown.

This chain joins TRBV20-1 and TRBJ1-6; D remains unclear. The receptor was derived from a woman younger than 35 with Graves' hyperthyroidism. Sequenced sample: blood. CDR3 amino acids: CSASSPNSPLHF. Here the CDR3 DNA reads TGCAGTGCTAGTTCCCCTAATTCACCCCTCCACTTT.